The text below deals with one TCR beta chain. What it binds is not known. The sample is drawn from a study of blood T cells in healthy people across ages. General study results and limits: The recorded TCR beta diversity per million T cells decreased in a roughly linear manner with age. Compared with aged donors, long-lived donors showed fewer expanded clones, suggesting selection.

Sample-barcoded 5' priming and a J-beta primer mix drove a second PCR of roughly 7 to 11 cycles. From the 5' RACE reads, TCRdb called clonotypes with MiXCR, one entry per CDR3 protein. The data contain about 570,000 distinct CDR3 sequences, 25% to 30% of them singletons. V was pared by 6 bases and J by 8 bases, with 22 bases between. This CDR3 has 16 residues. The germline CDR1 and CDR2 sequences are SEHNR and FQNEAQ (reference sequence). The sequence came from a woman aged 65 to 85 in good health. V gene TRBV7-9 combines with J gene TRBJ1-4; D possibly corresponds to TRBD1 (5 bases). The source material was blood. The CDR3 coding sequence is TGTGCCAGCAGTCGGACATTCGAAGGTCGTGGGGAAAAACTGTTTTTT. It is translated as CASSRTFEGRGEKLFF.